This TCR beta chain was retrieved from a study of blood T cell repertoires in COVID-19. The table came from immunoSEQ multiplex PCR; TCRdb's copy has only in-frame clones and leaves some out. Among around 89,000 clones listed, approximately 79% were seen once. The V end was cut by 5 bases, the J end by 2 bases, with 11 bases between. Germline V gene sequence: CDR1 MNHEY, CDR2 SVGAGI. The CDR3 has 14 residues. This receptor was obtained from a woman of 80 years or more with acute or convalescent COVID-19. The sequencing input was peripheral blood. The chain is built from TRBV6-5 and TRBJ2-3; D not certain. In DNA, the CDR3 is TGTGCCAGCAGTACGGCGGCAGCCACAGATACGCAGTATTTT. Translated, it gives CASSTAAATDTQYF.